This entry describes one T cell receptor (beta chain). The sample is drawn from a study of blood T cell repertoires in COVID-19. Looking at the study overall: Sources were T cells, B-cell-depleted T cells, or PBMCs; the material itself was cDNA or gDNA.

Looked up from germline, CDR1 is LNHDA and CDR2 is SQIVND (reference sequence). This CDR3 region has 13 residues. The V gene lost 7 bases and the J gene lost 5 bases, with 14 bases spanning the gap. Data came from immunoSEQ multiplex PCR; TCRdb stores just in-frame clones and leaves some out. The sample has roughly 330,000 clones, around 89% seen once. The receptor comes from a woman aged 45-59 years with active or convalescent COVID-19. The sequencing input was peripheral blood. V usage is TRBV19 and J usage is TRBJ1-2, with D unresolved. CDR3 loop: CASNGFSNYGYTF. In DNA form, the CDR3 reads TGTGCCAGTAACGGGTTCTCAAATTATGGCTACACCTTC.